A single sample is the source of the 2 T cell receptor beta chains below, sequenced in a study of T-cell memory formation after mild COVID-19. TCRdb ran MiXCR on the 5' RACE reads and lists one entry per CDR3 protein. The data contain hundreds of thousands of distinct CDR3 sequences, roughly 18% of them singletons. Sequencing was done on a sample of PBMCs or a T cell subset sorted from them (not recorded which). The receptor set was obtained from an adult woman who had mild COVID-19 (a few samples of this study predate the infection). Cell type and time point are not known.

This clonotype occurred many times. CDR3 residues: CASSFRDREYNEQFF. The CDR3 region has the DNA TGCGCCAGCAGCTTCCGGGACAGGGAGTACAATGAGCAGTTCTTC. The chain carries TRBV5-1 and TRBJ2-1, with 9 bases matching TRBD1. Germline CDR1 is SGHRS and CDR2 is YFSETQ. The CDR3 sequence is 15 residues long. V lost 2 bases and J lost 4; bases outside the gene matches: 4.

J is TRBJ2-6 and V is TRBV24-1; possibly TRBD1 for D (5 bases). CDR1 is KGHDR and CDR2 is SFDVKD in the germline V gene. V dropped 6 bases and J dropped 2 bases, with 10 bases sitting between them. The CDR3 loop spans 15 amino acids. CDR3 protein: CATSSIGAGANVLTF. The CDR3 region has the DNA TGTGCCACCAGTTCAATAGGGGCTGGGGCCAACGTCCTGACTTTC.